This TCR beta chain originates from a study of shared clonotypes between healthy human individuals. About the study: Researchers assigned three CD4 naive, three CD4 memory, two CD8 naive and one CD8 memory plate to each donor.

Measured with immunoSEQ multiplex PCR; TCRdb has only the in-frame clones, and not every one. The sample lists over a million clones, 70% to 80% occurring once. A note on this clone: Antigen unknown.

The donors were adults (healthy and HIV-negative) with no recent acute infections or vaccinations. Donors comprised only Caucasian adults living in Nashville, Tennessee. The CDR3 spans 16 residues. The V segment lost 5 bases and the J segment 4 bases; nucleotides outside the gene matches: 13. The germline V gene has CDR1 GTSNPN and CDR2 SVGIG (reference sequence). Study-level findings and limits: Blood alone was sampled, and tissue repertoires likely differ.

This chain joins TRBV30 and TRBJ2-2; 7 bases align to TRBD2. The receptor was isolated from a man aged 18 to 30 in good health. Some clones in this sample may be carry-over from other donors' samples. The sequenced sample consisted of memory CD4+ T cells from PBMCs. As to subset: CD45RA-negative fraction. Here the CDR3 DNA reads TGTGCCTGGGTCCGGTCTGGAGGGAGGGCCACCGGGGAGCTGTTTTTT. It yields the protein CAWVRSGGRATGELFF.